Below, 11 T cell receptor beta chains from the same sample are listed, as sequenced in a study of breast tumors, draining lymph nodes, adjacent tissues. The lymph nodes were axillary draining lymph nodes from breast cancer patients. From the multiplex PCR reads, TCRdb called clonotypes with MiXCR, one entry per CDR3 protein. The sample records under 85,000 distinct CDR3 sequences, roughly 19% being singletons. Sequencing input: axillary lymph node tissue. All receptors derive from a female donor with breast cancer. Some clones in this sample may be carry-over from other donors' samples.

This clonotype was detected many times. The rearrangement links TRBV20-1 to TRBJ1-5; D perhaps matches TRBD1 (5 bases). The CDR3 loop spans 12 amino acids. Trimming took off 6 bases at V and 6 bases at J, with 12 bases between the two ends. Germline loops: CDR1 DFQATT, CDR2 SNEGSKA (reference sequence). CDR3: CSADSGGQPQHF. The DNA of the CDR3 is TGCAGTGCAGATTCGGGGGGTCAGCCCCAGCATTTT.

This clonotype appeared many times. The genes are TRBV9 and TRBJ1-2; 7 nucleotides align to TRBD1. CDR3 size: 14 residues. The V and J ends lost 0 bases and 6 bases, in that order; junction bases with no gene match: 5. CDR1 is SGDLS, CDR2 YYNGEE, per germline. The DNA of the CDR3 is TGTGCCAGCAGCGTAGACGACAGGGTAAATGGCTACACCTTC. Translating gives CASSVDDRVNGYTF. Full variable domain (missing parts from reference TRBV9 and TRBJ1-2): DSGVTQTPKHLITATGQRVTLRCSPRSGDLSVYWYQQSLDQGLQFLIQYYNGEERAKGNILERFSAQQFPDLHSELNLSSLELGDSALYFCASSVDDRVNGYTFGSGTRLTVV.

This clonotype was seen ten or more times. The rearrangement links TRBV4-3 to TRBJ2-3, with D perhaps TRBD1 (6 bases). In germline, CDR1 is LGHNA, CDR2 YSLEER. Trimming removed 3 bases at V and 2 bases at J, with 9 bases between. This CDR3 contains 14 residues. The CDR3 DNA is TGCGCCAGCAGCCAGGACAGATACACAGATACGCAGTATTTT. Amino acids: CASSQDRYTDTQYF.

The V and J genes are TRBV4-3 and TRBJ2-4; the match to TRBD1 covers 8 bases. This CDR3 is 17 amino acids long. The ends lost 1 base at V and 7 bases at J; junction bases unmatched: 12. Germline V gene lookup returns CDR1 LGHNA and CDR2 YSLEER. CDR3 sequence reads: CASSQAAQGAVANIQYF. For the CDR3, the DNA is TGCGCCAGCAGCCAAGCAGCTCAGGGGGCGGTTGCGAACATTCAGTACTTC.

This clonotype occurred many times. The CDR3 is CSVVPDNEQFF. The CDR3, as DNA: TGCAGCGTTGTTCCCGACAATGAGCAGTTCTTC. This chain links TRBV29-1 with TRBJ2-1; no reliable D call. The germline CDR1 and CDR2 sequences are SQVTM and ANQGSEA. This CDR3 contains 11 residues. The V gene lost 4 bases and the J gene lost 5 bases, with 6 bases spanning the gap.

This clonotype occurred many times. The chain recombines TRBV7-2 with TRBJ2-1; D may be TRBD2 (7 bases). The CDR3 length is 14 residues. V lost 6 bases and J lost 9, with 18 bases in between. The germline V gene encodes CDR1 SGHTA and CDR2 FQGNSA. The CDR3 reads CASRDWGGQIEQFF. DNA for the CDR3: TGTGCCAGCAGAGATTGGGGGGGCCAGATTGAGCAGTTCTTC.

This clonotype has at least ten counts. V is TRBV5-1 and J is TRBJ2-2; possibly TRBD1 for D (6 bases). Germline values: CDR1 SGHRS, CDR2 YFSETQ. CDR3 length equals 15 residues. The V gene lost 2 bases and the J gene lost 3 bases, with 11 bases spanning the gap. DNA of the CDR3: TGCGCCAGCAGCTTTTGGGGGCAGGACACCGGGGAGCTGTTTTTT. This encodes CASSFWGQDTGELFF.

This clonotype was seen at least ten times. The rearrangement joins TRBV11-1 to TRBJ2-5; tentatively, D is TRBD1 (6 bases). V dropped 5 bases and J dropped 0 bases, with 16 bases sitting between them. Looked up from germline, CDR1 is SGHAT and CDR2 is FQDESV (reference sequence). The CDR3 consists of 16 residues. The DNA for the CDR3 is TGTGCCAGCAGCCTCCGCACGGGACATCACCAAGAGACCCAGTACTTC. As protein: CASSLRTGHHQETQYF.

This chain uses TRBV6-6 with TRBJ2-7; D may be TRBD1 (6 bases). This CDR3 has 15 amino acids. Trimming shortened V by 5 bases and J by 6 bases, and 20 bases separated the two germline ends. Germline CDR1 and CDR2: MNHNY and SVGAGI (reference sequence). The CDR3 spells CASSKGIGQQCEQYF. CDR3 DNA: TGTGCCAGCAGTAAAGGGATTGGACAGCAATGCGAGCAGTACTTC.

This clonotype was recorded many times. The V and J genes are TRBV7-3 and TRBJ2-3; TRBD1 aligns across 7 bases. The germline gives CDR1 SGHTA, CDR2 FQGTGA. J was trimmed by 0 bases and V by 2 bases; bases with no gene match: 2. The CDR3 has 15 residues. The CDR3 bases are TGTGCCAGCAGCTTAGCGACAGGGAGCACAGATACGCAGTATTTT. Translating it yields CASSLATGSTDTQYF.

This clonotype has a count of ten or more. The V call is TRBV7-2, the J call TRBJ2-2; 7 nucleotides match TRBD2. The germline gives CDR1 SGHTA, CDR2 FQGNSA. J gave up 5 bases and V 0 bases, and 3 bases lay outside the gene matches. The CDR3 totals 15 residues. This chain's CDR3 is CASSLAGLPTGELFF. CDR3 DNA sequence: TGTGCCAGCAGCTTAGCGGGACTACCTACCGGGGAGCTGTTTTTT.